This T cell receptor beta chain emerged from a study of blood T cell repertoires in COVID-19. This CDR3 has 13 residues. V shed 6 bases and J 5 bases; nucleotides not matched to a gene: 4. Looked up from germline, CDR1 is MNHEY and CDR2 is SVGAGI. Sequencing was performed with immunoSEQ multiplex PCR; in TCRdb, only in-frame clones are kept and a portion is missing. The table includes 93,000 or so clones, around nine tenths detected once. The chain has TRBV6-5 and TRBJ2-5, with TRBD2 matching over 9 bases. This sequence was found in a man aged 45 to 65 in a cohort sampled during active COVID-19. Sequenced sample: peripheral blood. CDR3 DNA sequence: TGTGCCAGCAGACGCGGGGGGGCTGAGACCCAGTACTTC. It specifies CASRRGGAETQYF.